This T cell receptor (beta chain) was recorded in a study of prognosis after radiotherapy for stage I lung cancer. Study information: Roughly 14 patients presented with newly diagnosed primary stage I lung tumors, and roughly five carried oligometastatic NSCLC following surgical resection of the primary tumor. Ages of the approximately 14 men and about six women ranged about 53 to 90 years, median roughly 76. Not a single patient was given any concurrent therapy alongside stereotactic body radiotherapy, also referred to as SBRT. General study findings and limits: Following stereotactic body radiation therapy, patients who went on to develop distant metastases had lower Shannon entropy.

In its sample, this clonotype was seen many times. No antigen is known for it. The germline gives CDR1 SEHNR, CDR2 FQNEAQ (reference sequence). V lost 1 base to trimming and J lost 2 bases, with 5 bases between them. The CDR3 is 13 residues long. Two rounds of multiplex PCR amplified TCR beta CDR3 from genomic DNA. Gene-specific primers for each TRBV and TRBJ gene drove first-round PCR. TCRdb analysed the multiplex PCR reads with MiXCR anew, one entry per CDR3 protein. This sample has under 35,000 distinct CDR3 sequences, with about 39% found just once. The sequenced sample was PBMCs, obtained before or after stereotactic body radiation therapy (not recorded which). The chain couples TRBV7-9 to TRBJ1-2; D call uncertain. The TCR was taken from a donor aged 50 or older with non-small cell lung cancer. The CDR3 bases are TGTGCCAGCAGCTTAGAAGAGAACTATGGCTACACCTTC. Translated, it gives CASSLEENYGYTF.